Included here is one T cell receptor (beta chain) sequence, with context. The CDR3 extends over 14 amino acids. Trimming left V 8 bases short and J 0 bases short, with 10 bases between. Germline values: CDR1 LNHDA, CDR2 SQIVND (reference sequence). In the original processing: Scientists estimated how many nucleated cells there were by amplifying reference gene primers. Profiled with immunoSEQ multiplex PCR; TCRdb holds only in-frame clones, not every one. D and trimming come from the DNA, and the V and J calls and clone size come from that table. Of about 170,000 clones listed, about 74% are singletons. The sample belongs to a study of blood T cell repertoires in COVID-19. Overall study context: Samples came from the United States, Italy and Spain, spanning acute and convalescent COVID-19. PBMCs, B-cell-depleted T cells, or T cells provided the cDNA or gDNA that made up the material.

Sequenced material: peripheral blood. The chain couples TRBV19 to TRBJ1-4; D call uncertain. The receptor was isolated from a woman older than 75 with acute or convalescent COVID-19. This chain's CDR3 is CASWTGATNEKLFF. The CDR3 DNA reads as TGTGCCAGTTGGACCGGGGCAACTAATGAAAAACTGTTTTTT. The variable domain in full, with the rest retrieved from reference TRBV19 and TRBJ1-4, is DGGITQSPKYLFRKEGQNVTLSCEQNLNHDAMYWYRQDPGQGLRLIYYSQIVNDFQKGDIAEGYSVSREKKESFPLTVTSAQKNPTAFYLCASWTGATNEKLFFGSGTQLSVL.